This T cell receptor beta chain was identified during a study of T cells expressing NK-cell markers. TCRdb reprocessed the 5' RACE reads, with one entry per CDR3 protein and no DNA. The table lists 150,000 to 170,000 distinct CDR3 sequences. This CDR3 has 16 residues. Germline-derived CDR1 and CDR2 are MNHEY and SMNVEV (reference sequence). V gene TRBV27 combines with J gene TRBJ1-2; the D gene TCRdb calls, TRBD1, cannot be checked with no DNA. The sequence was obtained from a woman between 45 and 60 years old in good health. Sequencing was carried out using blood T cells: a sorted CD56 or NKG2C T cell subset, CD4+ or CD8+ T cells, or bulk PBMC T cells (not recorded which). Here the CDR3 reads CASSLSDTGTGFGYTF.